This T cell receptor beta chain was recovered during a study of T cell responses to AZD1222 COVID-19 vaccine. Study-wide points: Variant regions that are unmutated are reportedly the target of nearly half of spike-specific TCRs. Along spike, vaccine-associated CD4 TCRs were found throughout, with dominance at 160-218 and 743-854.

The germline CDR1 and CDR2 sequences are SGHTA and FQGNSA. This CDR3 region has 13 residues. The data were produced by immunoSEQ multiplex PCR, yet TCRdb's version contains in-frame clones alone and is incomplete. Of around 84,000 clones in the sample, about 82% were seen once. A remark on this clone: What it recognizes is unknown. The junction differs from germline at one of its ends, possibly a read error.

The specimen was peripheral blood, collected on day 0 of AZD1222 vaccination. The genes are TRBV7-2 and TRBJ1-2; TRBD1 matches 7 bases. This TCR came from an adult in good health. The CDR3 reads CASSLWTGEKYPF. The CDR3 nucleotides read TGTGCCAGCAGCCTCTGGACAGGCGAAAAATACCCCTTC.